A selection of T cell receptor beta chains follows, all from one sample in a study of cytotoxic CD8 clonotypes in ibrutinib-treated CLL. Libraries were prepared by immunoSEQ multiplex PCR; TCRdb keeps only in-frame clonotypes and omits some of them. The data hold about 200,000 clones, with around 72% observed a single time. This material consisted of PBMCs, taken after 24 months of ibrutinib treatment. The source is a human donor with chronic lymphocytic leukemia. Both conserved end residues are part of each CDR3. The order of the fields is D gene, J gene, clone size, V gene, CDR3 DNA, CDR3 protein. A D gene is named only where the DNA matches it firmly. A clone size is listed for some rows: how often the clone was seen (once, few, many), or a class if it is expanded.

D: TRBD1; J: TRBJ1-2; size: NA; V: TRBV10-3; DNA: TGTGCCATCAGGGGGGACAGGGTATGGGATGGCTACACCTTC; CDR3: CAIRGDRVWDGYTF
D: NA; J: TRBJ1-5; size: once; V: TRBV5-1; DNA: TGCGCCAGCAGCTTGGACCCAAGTCAGCCCCAGCATTTT; CDR3: CASSLDPSQPQHF
D: TRBD2; J: TRBJ2-1; size: few; V: TRBV19; DNA: TGTGCCAGTAGTATAGCGGCGGGAGAACTAAATGAGCAGTTCTTC; CDR3: CASSIAAGELNEQFF
D: NA; J: TRBJ2-3; size: NA; V: TRBV5-6; DNA: TGTGCCAGCTGGTCGTACGGGGATACGCAGTATTTT; CDR3: CASWSYGDTQYF
D: NA; J: TRBJ1-4; size: NA; V: TRBV6-5; DNA: TGTGCCAGCAGGAAGGAGCCCGCGAATGAAAAACTGTTTTTT; CDR3: CASRKEPANEKLFF
D: NA; J: TRBJ2-7; size: NA; V: TRBV5-4; DNA: TGTGCCAGCAGCCCGGGGGGCAGGACCTACGAGCAGTACTTC; CDR3: CASSPGGRTYEQYF
D: NA; J: TRBJ1-2; size: NA; V: TRBV11-2; DNA: TGTGCCAGCAGCTTTCTGGTTAACTATGGCTACACCTTC; CDR3: CASSFLVNYGYTF
D: NA; J: TRBJ2-7; size: NA; V: TRBV7-8; DNA: TGTGCCAGCTCGGGCCTGAGCTCCTACGAGCAGTACTTC; CDR3: CASSGLSSYEQYF
D: TRBD2; J: TRBJ2-1; size: NA; V: TRBV10-3; DNA: TGTGCCATCAGTGAAACGACTAGCGGGAGAAGTTACAATGAGCAGTTCTTC; CDR3: CAISETTSGRSYNEQFF
D: NA; J: TRBJ2-3; size: NA; V: TRBV15; DNA: TGTGCCACCAGGGTTCCCCAGGGTAGGGGAACAGATACGCAGTATTTT; CDR3: CATRVPQGRGTDTQYF
D: NA; J: TRBJ1-5; size: NA; V: TRBV28; DNA: TGTGCCAGCAGTTTCTGGGGACCAAGCAATCAGCCCCAGCATTTT; CDR3: CASSFWGPSNQPQHF
D: TRBD1; J: TRBJ2-2; size: NA; V: TRBV6-5; DNA: TGTGCCAGCAGTTTTCGTCAGGGGGCTGTTGGCGGGGAGCTGTTTTTT; CDR3: CASSFRQGAVGGELFF
D: NA; J: TRBJ2-5; size: NA; V: TRBV28; DNA: TGTGCCAGCAGTTACCCCCGGGAGCCCAAAGAGACCCAGTACTTC; CDR3: CASSYPREPKETQYF
D: TRBD2; J: TRBJ2-7; size: NA; V: TRBV11-2; DNA: TGTGCCAGCAGCCGAGTGACTAGCGGGAGTACGAACTCCTACGAGCAGTACTTC; CDR3: CASSRVTSGSTNSYEQYF
D: NA; J: TRBJ2-2; size: NA; V: TRBV6-1; DNA: TGTGCCAGCAGGGGGCCCGGGGAGCTGTTTTTT; CDR3: CASRGPGELFF
D: TRBD2; J: TRBJ2-7; size: NA; V: TRBV5-4; DNA: TGTGCCAGCAGCTTATGGACTAGCGGCTCCTACGAGCAGTACTTC; CDR3: CASSLWTSGSYEQYF